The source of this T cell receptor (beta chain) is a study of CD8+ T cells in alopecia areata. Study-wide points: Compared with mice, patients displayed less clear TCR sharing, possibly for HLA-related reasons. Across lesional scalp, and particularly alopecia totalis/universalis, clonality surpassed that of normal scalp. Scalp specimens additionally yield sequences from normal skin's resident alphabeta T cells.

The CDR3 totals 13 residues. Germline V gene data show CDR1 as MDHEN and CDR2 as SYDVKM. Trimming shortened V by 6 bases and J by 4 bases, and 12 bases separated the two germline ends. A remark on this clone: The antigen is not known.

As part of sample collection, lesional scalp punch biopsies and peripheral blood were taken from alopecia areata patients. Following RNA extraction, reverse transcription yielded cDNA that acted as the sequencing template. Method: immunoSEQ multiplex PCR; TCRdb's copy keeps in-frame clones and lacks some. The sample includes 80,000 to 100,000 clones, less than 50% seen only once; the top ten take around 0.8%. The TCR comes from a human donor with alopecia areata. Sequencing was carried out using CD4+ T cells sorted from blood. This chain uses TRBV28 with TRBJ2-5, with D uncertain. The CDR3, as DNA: TGTGCCAGCAGCCTGGAGTTCCGAGAGACCCAGTACTTC. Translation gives CASSLEFRETQYF. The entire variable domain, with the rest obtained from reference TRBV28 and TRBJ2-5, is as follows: DVKVTQSSRYLVKRTGEKVFLECVQDMDHENMFWYRQDPGLGLRLIYFSYDVKMKEKGDIPEGYSVSREKKERFSLILESASTNQTSMYLCASSLEFRETQYFGPGTRLLVL.